Below, 10 T cell receptor beta chains from the same sample are listed, as sequenced in a study of cytomegalovirus exposure and HLA in healthy donors. Using immunoSEQ multiplex PCR, the repertoire was profiled, and TCRdb retains in-frame clones only, with some absent. The table records around 190,000 clones, 85% of them present only once. The sequencing sample was made of PBMCs. These receptors were taken from a young man in good health and CMV-seropositive.

This chain joins TRBV5-6 and TRBJ1-1; perhaps TRBD1 as D (5 bases). Germline values: CDR1 SGHDT, CDR2 YYEEEE. The CDR3 is made up of 13 amino acids. With 3 bases removed from V and 2 bases from J, the gap between germline ends came to 8 bases. CDR3 nucleotide sequence: TGTGCCAGCAGCTGGGGGGTTAACACTGAAGCTTTCTTT. Protein: CASSWGVNTEAFF.

The chain couples TRBV5-1 to TRBJ2-1, with no clear D. The CDR3 runs 15 residues. Trimming pared 5 bases from V and 12 bases from J, leaving 24 bases between. CDR1 is SGHRS and CDR2 is YFSETQ in the germline V gene. The CDR3 region is CASRSVGGSTMRQFF. The CDR3 DNA reads TGCGCCAGCAGAAGCGTCGGCGGTTCTACAATGAGGCAGTTCTTC. The full variable domain, with the rest looked up from reference TRBV5-1 and TRBJ2-1, is KAGVTQTPRYLIKTRGQQVTLSCSPISGHRSVSWYQQTPGQGLQFLFEYFSETQRNKGNFPGRFSGRQFSNSRSEMNVSTLELGDSALYLCASRSVGGSTMRQFFGPGTRLTVL.

The rearrangement links TRBV6-1 to TRBJ2-7, with D hard to call. Trimming pared 7 bases from V and 3 bases from J, leaving 13 bases between. Germline V gene lookup returns CDR1 MNHNS and CDR2 SASEGT. This CDR3 is 13 amino acids long. The CDR3 region is CASNQAGIYEQYF. CDR3 DNA: TGTGCCAGCAATCAGGCAGGAATCTACGAGCAGTACTTC.

The chain couples TRBV5-1 to TRBJ2-1; 8 bases map to TRBD2. The CDR3 consists of 16 residues. Germline V gives CDR1 SGHRS, CDR2 YFSETQ. V was pared by 4 bases and J by 8 bases, with 14 bases of the junction left unmatched. CDR3 sequence reads: CASSPTPGLAFHEQFF. The CDR3 DNA follows: TGCGCCAGCAGCCCTACCCCCGGACTAGCTTTCCATGAGCAGTTCTTC.

This clone was recorded only once. The V and J genes are TRBV28 and TRBJ2-5; TRBD1 aligns across 9 bases. V lost 6 bases and J lost 4; bases outside the gene matches: 9. The CDR3 loop spans 15 amino acids. Germline CDR1 reads MDHEN; CDR2 reads SYDVKM. The CDR3 here is CASSGRQGGGETQYF. CDR3 bases: TGTGCCAGCAGCGGGAGACAGGGGGGGGGAGAGACCCAGTACTTC.

This clone appeared once. J is TRBJ1-6 and V is TRBV6-5; D uncertain. The CDR3 length is 13 residues. Between the trimmed V and J ends, which lost 6 bases and 5 bases, there was a span of 8 bases. The germline CDR1 and CDR2 sequences are MNHEY and SVGAGI. The CDR3 DNA follows: TGTGCCAGCAGCCAGGTCGATAATTCACCCCTCCACTTT. Its protein product is CASSQVDNSPLHF.

This sequence joins TRBV7-6 and TRBJ1-2, with D perhaps matching TRBD1 (5 bases). Germline V gene sequence: CDR1 SGHVS, CDR2 FNYEAQ. Trimming pared 0 bases from V and 8 bases from J, leaving 7 bases between. This CDR3 spans 12 amino acids. This chain's CDR3 is CASSLAGEGYTF. CDR3 DNA: TGTGCCAGCAGCTTAGCAGGGGAAGGCTACACCTTC.

The V call is TRBV4-1, the J call TRBJ2-7, with D perhaps matching TRBD1 (6 bases). The length of the CDR3 is 14 residues. The V and J ends lost 3 bases and 3 bases respectively, with 12 bases between them. Germline V CDR1 and CDR2: MGHRA, YSYEKL. CDR3 sequence (DNA): TGCGCCAGCAGCCAGCTACAACAGGGCTACGAGCAGTACTTC. Protein product: CASSQLQQGYEQYF.

This clone came up once. The chain couples TRBV27 to TRBJ1-2, with 7 bases aligning to TRBD1. CDR3 size: 15 residues. Looked up from germline, CDR1 is MNHEY and CDR2 is SMNVEV (reference sequence). The trim removed 1 base at V and 5 bases at J, leaving 7 bases unmatched. The CDR3 DNA follows: TGTGCCAGCAGTTTATGGGGGCAGGGGGATTATGGCTACACCTTC. Its protein product is CASSLWGQGDYGYTF.

The sample holds a few counts of this clone. The chain carries TRBV10-3 and TRBJ1-1, with D perhaps TRBD1 (5 bases). Germline assignment: CDR1 ENHRY and CDR2 SYGVKD. The V gene lost 0 bases and the J gene lost 5 bases, with 13 bases spanning the gap. The CDR3 has 15 amino acids. The CDR3 reads CAISESKGKGTEAFF. CDR3 sequence (DNA): TGTGCCATCAGTGAGTCGAAGGGTAAGGGGACTGAAGCTTTCTTT.